The clone carrying this TCR beta chain showed up just a few times. Clinical history as reported by participants underpinned cohort assignment. Germline assignment: CDR1 SGHVS and CDR2 FQNEAQ. This CDR3 is 14 amino acids long. The trim removed 3 bases at V and 3 bases at J, leaving 2 bases unmatched. These data are taken from a study of blood T cell repertoires in COVID-19. At the level of the study: PBMCs, B-cell-depleted T cells, or T cells were the source of the cDNA or gDNA that made up the material.

Under the authors' procedure: The authors estimated nucleated cell counts from reference gene primer amplification. Some clones are missing from TCRdb's copy, which holds only in-frame ones; the method was immunoSEQ multiplex PCR. V, J and clone size reflect that table, while D and trimming were determined from the DNA. The repertoire consists of fewer than 350,000 clones, with 87% occurring once and the leading ten covering over 6%. The source of this sequence is a woman in her thirties or forties who had recovered from COVID-19. The sequenced sample was PBMCs or T cells enriched from blood (not recorded which). V and J are TRBV7-8 and TRBJ2-5, with 9 nucleotides matching TRBD1. The chain's CDR3 is CASSFRTGEETQYF. The CDR3 DNA is TGTGCCAGCAGCTTCCGGACAGGGGAAGAGACCCAGTACTTC.